Listed here are 11 T cell receptor beta chains from one sample, sequenced in a study of blood T cell repertoires in COVID-19. The method was immunoSEQ multiplex PCR; TCRdb's version includes in-frame clones alone and lacks a portion of them. The table lists about 99,000 clones, approximately 80% of them singletons. Sequenced sample: peripheral blood. Receptors originate from a man between 60 and 75 years old with acute or convalescent COVID-19.

The chain is built from TRBV7-4 and TRBJ2-2; the D gene is possibly TRBD1 (6 bases). CDR1 and CDR2 from the germline V gene are SGHVT and SQSDAQ. The CDR3 totals 19 residues. Trimming removed 4 bases at V and 0 bases at J, with 21 bases between. The CDR3 here is CASSYAPGQIEANTGELFF. The DNA of the CDR3 is TGTGCCAGCAGCTATGCGCCCGGACAGATCGAAGCGAACACCGGGGAGCTGTTTTTT.

V is TRBV5-6 and J is TRBJ2-7, with 9 bases fitting TRBD2. Per germline, CDR1 SGHDT and CDR2 YYEEEE. The CDR3 has 14 residues. With V trimmed by 5 bases and J by 2 bases, 5 bases remained unmatched. In DNA form, the CDR3 reads TGTGCCAGCAGATTGACTAGCGGAACCTACGAGCAGTACTTC. Residues: CASRLTSGTYEQYF.

The chain is built from TRBV29-1 and TRBJ2-2; 8 bases are shared with TRBD2. Germline CDR1 SQVTM, CDR2 ANQGSEA. The CDR3 runs to 14 residues. The J segment lost 4 bases and the V segment lost 7 bases, leaving 8 bases of the junction unmatched. CDR3 sequence (DNA): TGCAGCGCCGACGGGGGGGCGCGCACCGGGGAGCTGTTTTTT. Its translation: CSADGGARTGELFF.

This clone was observed a few times. This chain joins TRBV6-5 and TRBJ1-1; D gene ambiguous. V lost 5 bases and J 2 bases, leaving 12 bases between the germline ends. The CDR3 runs to 14 residues. The V gene's germline CDR1 is MNHEY and CDR2 SVGAGI. CDR3 in amino acids: CASSNQNSNTEAFF. CDR3 nucleotides: TGTGCCAGCAGTAACCAAAACAGTAACACTGAAGCTTTCTTT.

This rearrangement joins TRBV27 to TRBJ1-5; TRBD1 is a possible D gene (5 bases). V shed 2 bases and J shed 2 bases, with 16 bases lying between them. The CDR3 runs to 17 residues. CDR1 is MNHEY and CDR2 is SMNVEV in the germline V gene (reference sequence). CDR3 bases: TGTGCCAGCAGTTTAACCTATGACAGCTTGCGCAATCAGCCCCAGCATTTT. The encoded protein is CASSLTYDSLRNQPQHF.

The chain joins TRBV5-8 to TRBJ2-7, with 10 bases matching TRBD1. The CDR3 sequence is 16 residues long. The V gene's germline CDR1 is SGHTS and CDR2 YDEGEE. V dropped 4 bases and J dropped 4; count of bases not matched to a gene: 11. In DNA form, the CDR3 reads TGTGCCAGCAGCAAGACAGGGGGCGCGTATATGTACGAGCAGTACTTC. Its translation: CASSKTGGAYMYEQYF.

The V and J genes are TRBV7-8 and TRBJ2-3; D is unclear. The CDR3 covers 11 residues. The germline V gene has CDR1 SGHVS and CDR2 FQNEAQ. V shed 8 bases and J shed 3 bases, with 6 bases lying between them. DNA of the CDR3: TGTGCCAGCGGCAATACAGATACGCAGTATTTT. Translated, it gives CASGNTDTQYF.

A few counts support this clone. The V gene is TRBV18, the J gene TRBJ1-1; a weak D match, TRBD1 (6 bases). This CDR3 comprises 21 residues. Per germline, CDR1 KGHSH and CDR2 LQKENI. V was trimmed by 3 bases and J by 1 base, leaving 30 bases between them. The CDR3 DNA follows: TGTGCCAGCTCACCTGGATCCAAACGGACAGACTGGTCTTCCCAGAACACTGAAGCTTTCTTT. Encoded protein: CASSPGSKRTDWSSQNTEAFF.

The chain combines TRBV7-6 with TRBJ1-2, with TRBD1 as a possible D gene (5 bases). V lost 0 bases and J lost 4, with 9 bases in between. CDR3 length equals 14 residues. Germline-derived CDR1 and CDR2 are SGHVS and FNYEAQ. The CDR3 sequence is CASSLAGVGYGYTF. CDR3 nucleotides: TGTGCCAGCAGCTTAGCAGGGGTCGGCTATGGCTACACCTTC.

The chain uses TRBV5-1 and TRBJ1-2, with 7 bases matching TRBD1. Trimming removed 2 bases from V and 3 bases from J; junction bases left unmatched: 4. CDR1 and CDR2 from the germline V gene are SGHRS and YFSETQ. The CDR3 covers 14 residues. The CDR3 nucleotides read TGCGCCAGCAGCTTAAGACAGGGTGACTATGGCTACACCTTC. It translates to CASSLRQGDYGYTF.

The V gene is TRBV19, the J gene TRBJ2-2; D not certain. V lost 0 bases to trimming and J lost 7 bases, with 15 bases between them. The CDR3 runs to 16 residues. The germline V gene has CDR1 LNHDA and CDR2 SQIVND (reference sequence). The CDR3 here is CASSIDQVWAGGELFF. In nucleotides, the CDR3 is TGTGCCAGTAGTATAGATCAAGTTTGGGCAGGCGGGGAGCTGTTTTTT.